The clone carrying this T cell receptor beta chain showed up just a few times. What it binds is not known. The protocol was immunoSEQ multiplex PCR, while the TCRdb copy is restricted to in-frame clones and leaves out a portion. The sample records tens of thousands of clones, approximately 90% being singletons. Autoimmune disease history or systemic immunosuppression led to patient exclusion. The data are from a study of OX40 agonist ivuxolimab in advanced cancers. Study-level findings and limits: Clonal expansion from baseline to week 6 occurred in both CD4+ and CD8+ T cells.

The CDR3 has 18 residues. Per germline, CDR1 MNHNS and CDR2 SASEGT. V was pared by 4 bases and J by 3 bases, with 19 bases between. This clonotype was sampled from an adult with an advanced solid tumor such as melanoma, head and neck, liver or kidney cancer. The chain has TRBV6-1 and TRBJ2-6, with a possible D match to TRBD2 (7 bases). Sample: CD4+ or CD8+ T cells sorted from blood, taken in a trial of the OX40 agonist ivuxolimab. DNA of the CDR3: TGTGCCAGCAGTGGCTGGGGGGGCGGTATGTTTGGGGCCAACGTCCTGACTTTC. Translated, it gives CASSGWGGGMFGANVLTF.